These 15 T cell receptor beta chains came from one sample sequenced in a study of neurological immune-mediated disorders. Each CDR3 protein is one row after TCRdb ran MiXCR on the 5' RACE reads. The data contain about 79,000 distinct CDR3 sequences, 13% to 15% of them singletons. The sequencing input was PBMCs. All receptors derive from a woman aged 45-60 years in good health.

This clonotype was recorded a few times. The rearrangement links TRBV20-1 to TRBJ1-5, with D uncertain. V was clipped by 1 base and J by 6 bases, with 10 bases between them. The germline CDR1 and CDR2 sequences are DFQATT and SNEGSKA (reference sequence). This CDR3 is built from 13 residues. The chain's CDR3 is CSARGTLGQPQHF. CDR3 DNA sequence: TGCAGTGCTAGAGGGACCCTAGGTCAGCCCCAGCATTTT.

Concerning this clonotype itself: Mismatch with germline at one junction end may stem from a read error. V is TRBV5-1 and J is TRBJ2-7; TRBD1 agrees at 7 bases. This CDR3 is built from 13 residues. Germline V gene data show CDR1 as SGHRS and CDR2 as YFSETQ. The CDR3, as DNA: TGCGCCAGCAGAGGACAGGATAACTACGTGCAGTACTTC. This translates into CASRGQDNYVQYF.

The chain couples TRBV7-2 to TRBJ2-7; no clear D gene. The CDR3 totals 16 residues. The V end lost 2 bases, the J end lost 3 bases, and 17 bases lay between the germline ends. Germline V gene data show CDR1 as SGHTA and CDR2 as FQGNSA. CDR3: CASSLRDGPVGYEQYF. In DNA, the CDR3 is TGTGCCAGCAGCTTACGAGACGGACCTGTGGGCTACGAGCAGTACTTC.

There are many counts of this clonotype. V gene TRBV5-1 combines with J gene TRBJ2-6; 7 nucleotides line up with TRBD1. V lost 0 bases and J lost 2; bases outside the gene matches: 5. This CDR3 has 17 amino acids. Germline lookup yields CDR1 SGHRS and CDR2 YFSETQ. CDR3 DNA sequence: TGCGCCAGCAGCTTGGAGGTAGGGGGCGCTGGGGCCAACGTCCTGACTTTC. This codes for CASSLEVGGAGANVLTF.

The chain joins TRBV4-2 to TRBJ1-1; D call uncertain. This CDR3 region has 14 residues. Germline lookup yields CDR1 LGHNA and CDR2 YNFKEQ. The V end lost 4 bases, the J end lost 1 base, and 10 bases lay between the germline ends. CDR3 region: CASSPTGRNTEAFF. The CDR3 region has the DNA TGTGCCAGCAGCCCCACGGGGAGGAACACTGAAGCTTTCTTT.

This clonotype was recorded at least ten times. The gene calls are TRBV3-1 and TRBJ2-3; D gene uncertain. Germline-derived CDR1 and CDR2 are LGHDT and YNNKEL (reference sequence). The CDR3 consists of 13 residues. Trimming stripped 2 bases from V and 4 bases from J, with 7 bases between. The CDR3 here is CASSQSKPDTQYF. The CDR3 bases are TGTGCCAGCAGCCAATCTAAACCAGATACGCAGTATTTT.

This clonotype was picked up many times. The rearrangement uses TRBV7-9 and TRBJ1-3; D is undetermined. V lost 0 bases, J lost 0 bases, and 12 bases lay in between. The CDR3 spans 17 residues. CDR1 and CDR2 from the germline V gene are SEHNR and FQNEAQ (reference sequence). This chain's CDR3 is CASSLARAVGSGNTIYF. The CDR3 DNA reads TGTGCCAGCAGCTTAGCCCGGGCCGTCGGCTCTGGAAACACCATATATTTT.

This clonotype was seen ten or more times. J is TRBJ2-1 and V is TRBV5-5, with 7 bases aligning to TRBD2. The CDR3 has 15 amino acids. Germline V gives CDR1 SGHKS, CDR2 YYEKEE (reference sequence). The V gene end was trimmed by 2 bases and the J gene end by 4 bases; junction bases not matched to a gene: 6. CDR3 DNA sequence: TGTGCCAGCAGCTTCGGACTAGACCTGTACAATGAGCAGTTCTTC. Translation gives CASSFGLDLYNEQFF.

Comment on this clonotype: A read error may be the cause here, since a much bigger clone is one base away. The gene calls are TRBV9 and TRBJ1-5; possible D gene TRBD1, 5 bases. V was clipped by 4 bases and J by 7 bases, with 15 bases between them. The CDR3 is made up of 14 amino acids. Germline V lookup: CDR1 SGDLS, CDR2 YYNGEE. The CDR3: CASSPWGEGQPQHF. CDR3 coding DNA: TGTGCCAGCAGCCCCTGGGGAGAGGGGCAGCCCCAGCATTTT.

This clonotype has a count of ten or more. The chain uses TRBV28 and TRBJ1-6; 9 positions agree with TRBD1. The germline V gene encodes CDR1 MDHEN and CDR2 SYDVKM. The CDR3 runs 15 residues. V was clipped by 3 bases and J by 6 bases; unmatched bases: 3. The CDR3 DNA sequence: TGTGCCAGCAGTTTGCCGGGACAGGGTAATTCACCCCTCCACTTT. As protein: CASSLPGQGNSPLHF.

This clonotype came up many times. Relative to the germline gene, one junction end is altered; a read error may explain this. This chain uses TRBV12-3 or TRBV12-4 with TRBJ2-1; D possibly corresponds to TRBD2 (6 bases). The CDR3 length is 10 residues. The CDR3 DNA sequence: TGTGCCAGCAGTTTAGTTATAGCGGTCTTC. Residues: CASSLVIAVF.

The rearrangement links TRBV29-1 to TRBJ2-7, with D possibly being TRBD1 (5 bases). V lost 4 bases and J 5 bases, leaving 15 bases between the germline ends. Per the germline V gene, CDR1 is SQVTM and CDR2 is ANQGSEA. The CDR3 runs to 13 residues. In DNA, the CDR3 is TGCAGCGTTGGAGGTCAGGTAGGGGACGAGCAGTACTTC. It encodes CSVGGQVGDEQYF.

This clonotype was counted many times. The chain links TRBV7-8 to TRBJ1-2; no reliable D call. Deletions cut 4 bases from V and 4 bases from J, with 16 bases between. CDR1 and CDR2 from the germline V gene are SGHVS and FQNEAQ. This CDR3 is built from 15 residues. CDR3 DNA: TGTGCCAGCAGCTATGGTTCCGACGGATCCTATGGCTACACCTTC. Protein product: CASSYGSDGSYGYTF.

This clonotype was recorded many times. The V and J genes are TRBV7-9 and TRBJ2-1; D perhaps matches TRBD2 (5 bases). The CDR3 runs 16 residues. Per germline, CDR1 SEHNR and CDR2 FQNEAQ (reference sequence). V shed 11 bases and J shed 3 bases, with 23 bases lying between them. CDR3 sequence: CAVPLERPPNYNEQFF. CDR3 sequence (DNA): TGTGCCGTCCCCCTCGAGCGGCCCCCTAACTACAATGAGCAGTTCTTC.

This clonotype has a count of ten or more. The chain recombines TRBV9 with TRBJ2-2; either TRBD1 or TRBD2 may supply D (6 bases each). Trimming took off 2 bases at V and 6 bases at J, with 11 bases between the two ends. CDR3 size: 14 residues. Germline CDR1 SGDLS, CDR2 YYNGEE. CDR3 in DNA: TGTGCCAGCAGCGTGGAGGGGGTCCCCGGGGAGCTGTTTTTT. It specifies CASSVEGVPGELFF.